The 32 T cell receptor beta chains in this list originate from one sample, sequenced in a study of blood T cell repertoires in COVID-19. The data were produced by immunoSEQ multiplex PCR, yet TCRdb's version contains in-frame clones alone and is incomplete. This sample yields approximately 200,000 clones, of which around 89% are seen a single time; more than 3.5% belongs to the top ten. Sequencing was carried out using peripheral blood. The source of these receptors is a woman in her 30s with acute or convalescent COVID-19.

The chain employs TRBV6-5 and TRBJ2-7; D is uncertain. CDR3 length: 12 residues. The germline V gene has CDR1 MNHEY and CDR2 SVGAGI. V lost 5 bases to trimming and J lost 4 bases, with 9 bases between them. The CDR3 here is CASSRHGYEQYF. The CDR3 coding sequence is TGTGCCAGCAGTAGACACGGATACGAGCAGTACTTC.

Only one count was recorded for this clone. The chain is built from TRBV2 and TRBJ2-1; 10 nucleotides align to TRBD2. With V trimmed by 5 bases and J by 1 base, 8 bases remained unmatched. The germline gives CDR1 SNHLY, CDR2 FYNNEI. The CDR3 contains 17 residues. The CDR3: CASSYYWTSGSYNEQFF. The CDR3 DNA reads TGTGCCAGCAGTTATTACTGGACTAGCGGTTCCTACAATGAGCAGTTCTTC.

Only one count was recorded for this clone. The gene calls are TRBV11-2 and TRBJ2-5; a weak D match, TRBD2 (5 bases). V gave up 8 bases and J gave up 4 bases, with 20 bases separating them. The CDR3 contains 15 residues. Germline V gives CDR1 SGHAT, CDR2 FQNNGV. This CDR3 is CASGPPGLARETQYF. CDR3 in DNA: TGTGCCAGCGGACCCCCCGGGCTAGCCAGAGAGACCCAGTACTTC.

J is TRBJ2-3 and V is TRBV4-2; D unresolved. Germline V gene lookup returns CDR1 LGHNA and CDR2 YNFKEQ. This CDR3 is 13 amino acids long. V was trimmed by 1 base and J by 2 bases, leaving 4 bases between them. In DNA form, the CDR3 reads TGTGCCAGCAGCCAAGGAGACACAGATACGCAGTATTTT. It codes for CASSQGDTDTQYF.

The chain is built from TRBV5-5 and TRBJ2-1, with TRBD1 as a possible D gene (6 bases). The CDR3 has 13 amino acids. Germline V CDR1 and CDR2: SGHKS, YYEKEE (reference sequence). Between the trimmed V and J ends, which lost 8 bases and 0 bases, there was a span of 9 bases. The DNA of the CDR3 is TGTGCCAGTTACAGGGACTCCTACAATGAGCAGTTCTTC. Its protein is CASYRDSYNEQFF.

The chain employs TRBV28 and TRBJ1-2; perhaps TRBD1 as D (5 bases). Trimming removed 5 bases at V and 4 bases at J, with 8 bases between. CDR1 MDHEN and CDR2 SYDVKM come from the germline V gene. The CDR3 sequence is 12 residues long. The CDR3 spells CASSADSYGYTF. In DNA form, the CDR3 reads TGTGCCAGCAGTGCCGACAGCTATGGCTACACCTTC.

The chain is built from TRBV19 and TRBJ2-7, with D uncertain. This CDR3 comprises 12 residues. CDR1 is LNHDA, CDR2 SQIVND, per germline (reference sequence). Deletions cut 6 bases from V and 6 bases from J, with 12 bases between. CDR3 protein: CASSHSPGEQYF. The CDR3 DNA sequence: TGTGCCAGTAGCCACAGTCCTGGCGAGCAGTACTTC.

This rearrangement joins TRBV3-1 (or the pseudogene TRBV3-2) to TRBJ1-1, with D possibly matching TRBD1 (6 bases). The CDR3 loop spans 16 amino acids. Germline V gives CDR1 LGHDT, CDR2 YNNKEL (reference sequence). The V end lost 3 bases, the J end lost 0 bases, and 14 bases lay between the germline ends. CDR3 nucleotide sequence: TGTGCCAGCAGCCAGGCTGGGGGGGACATGAACACTGAAGCTTTCTTT. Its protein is CASSQAGGDMNTEAFF.

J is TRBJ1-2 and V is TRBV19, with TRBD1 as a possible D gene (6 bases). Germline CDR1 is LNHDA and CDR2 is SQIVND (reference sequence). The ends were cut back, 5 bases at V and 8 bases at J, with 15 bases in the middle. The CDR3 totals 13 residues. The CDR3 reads CASSPVTGWGYTF. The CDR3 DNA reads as TGTGCCAGTAGTCCGGTGACAGGATGGGGCTACACCTTC. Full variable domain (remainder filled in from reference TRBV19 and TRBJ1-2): DGGITQSPKYLFRKEGQNVTLSCEQNLNHDAMYWYRQDPGQGLRLIYYSQIVNDFQKGDIAEGYSVSREKKESFPLTVTSAQKNPTAFYLCASSPVTGWGYTFGSGTRLTVV.

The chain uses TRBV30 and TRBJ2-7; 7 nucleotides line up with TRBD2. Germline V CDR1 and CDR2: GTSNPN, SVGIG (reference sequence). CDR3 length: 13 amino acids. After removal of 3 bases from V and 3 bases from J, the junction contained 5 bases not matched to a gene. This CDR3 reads CAWRSSGRYEQYF. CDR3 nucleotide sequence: TGTGCCTGGAGGTCTAGCGGACGCTACGAGCAGTACTTC.

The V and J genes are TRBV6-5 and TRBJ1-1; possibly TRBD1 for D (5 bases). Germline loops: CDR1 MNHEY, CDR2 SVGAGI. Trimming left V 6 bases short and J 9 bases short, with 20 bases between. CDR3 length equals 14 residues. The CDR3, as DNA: TGTGCCAGCAGCTTTTCCGGGACTGTTAACAAAGCTTTCTTT. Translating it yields CASSFSGTVNKAFF.

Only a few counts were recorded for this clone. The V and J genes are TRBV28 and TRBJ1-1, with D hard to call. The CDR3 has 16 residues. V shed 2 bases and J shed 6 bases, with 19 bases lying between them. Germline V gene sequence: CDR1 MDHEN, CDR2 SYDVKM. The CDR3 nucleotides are TGTGCCAGCAGTTTAGGCCGCCAAGGAGGTTTCTCTGAAGCTTTCTTT. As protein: CASSLGRQGGFSEAFF.

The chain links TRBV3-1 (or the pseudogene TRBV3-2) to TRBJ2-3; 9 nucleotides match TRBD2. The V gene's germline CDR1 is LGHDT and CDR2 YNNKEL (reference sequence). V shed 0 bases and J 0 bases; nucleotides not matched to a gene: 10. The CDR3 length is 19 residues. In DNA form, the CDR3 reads TGTGCCAGCAGCCAAGAATCGACGAGCGCGGGAGGGAGCACAGATACGCAGTATTTT. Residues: CASSQESTSAGGSTDTQYF.

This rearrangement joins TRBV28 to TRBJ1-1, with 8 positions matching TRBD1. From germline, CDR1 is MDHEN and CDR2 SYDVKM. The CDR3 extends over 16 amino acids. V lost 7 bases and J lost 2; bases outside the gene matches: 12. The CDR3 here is CASNTRTGLFNTEAFF. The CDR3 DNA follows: TGTGCCAGCAATACCCGGACAGGGCTATTTAACACTGAAGCTTTCTTT. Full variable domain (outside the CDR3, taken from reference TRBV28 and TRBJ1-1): DVKVTQSSRYLVKRTGEKVFLECVQDMDHENMFWYRQDPGLGLRLIYFSYDVKMKEKGDIPEGYSVSREKKERFSLILESASTNQTSMYLCASNTRTGLFNTEAFFGQGTRLTVV.

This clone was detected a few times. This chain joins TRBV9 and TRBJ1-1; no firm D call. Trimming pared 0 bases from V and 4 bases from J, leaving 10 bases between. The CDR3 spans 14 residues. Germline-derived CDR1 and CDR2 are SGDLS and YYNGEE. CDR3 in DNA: TGTGCCAGCAGCGTAGACGGGGTCGGCACTGAAGCTTTCTTT. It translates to CASSVDGVGTEAFF. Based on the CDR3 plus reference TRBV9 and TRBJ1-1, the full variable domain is DSGVTQTPKHLITATGQRVTLRCSPRSGDLSVYWYQQSLDQGLQFLIQYYNGEERAKGNILERFSAQQFPDLHSELNLSSLELGDSALYFCASSVDGVGTEAFFGQGTRLTVV.

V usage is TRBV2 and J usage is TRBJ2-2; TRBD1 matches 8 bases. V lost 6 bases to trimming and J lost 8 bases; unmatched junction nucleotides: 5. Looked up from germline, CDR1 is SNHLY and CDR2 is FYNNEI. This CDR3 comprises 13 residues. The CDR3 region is CASSQGARGELFF. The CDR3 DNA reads TGTGCCAGCAGCCAGGGGGCGCGTGGGGAGCTGTTTTTT.

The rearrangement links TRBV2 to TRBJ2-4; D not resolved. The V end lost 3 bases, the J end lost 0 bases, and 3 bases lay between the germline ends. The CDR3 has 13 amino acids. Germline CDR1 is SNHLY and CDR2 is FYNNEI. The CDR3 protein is CASSDLAKNIQYF. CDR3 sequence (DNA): TGTGCCAGCAGTGATCTAGCCAAAAACATTCAGTACTTC.

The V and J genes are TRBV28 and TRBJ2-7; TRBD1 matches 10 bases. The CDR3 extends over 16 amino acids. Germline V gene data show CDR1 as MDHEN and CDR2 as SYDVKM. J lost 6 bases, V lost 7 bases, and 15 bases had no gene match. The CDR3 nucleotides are TGTGCCAGCAAAGAAACCGGGACAGGGGCCCTAAGCGAGCAGTACTTC. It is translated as CASKETGTGALSEQYF.

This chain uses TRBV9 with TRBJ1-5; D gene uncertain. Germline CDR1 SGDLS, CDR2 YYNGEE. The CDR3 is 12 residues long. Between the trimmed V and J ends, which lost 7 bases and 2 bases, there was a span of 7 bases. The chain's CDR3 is CASGRGNQPQHF. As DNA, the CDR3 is TGTGCCAGCGGGAGGGGCAATCAGCCCCAGCATTTT.

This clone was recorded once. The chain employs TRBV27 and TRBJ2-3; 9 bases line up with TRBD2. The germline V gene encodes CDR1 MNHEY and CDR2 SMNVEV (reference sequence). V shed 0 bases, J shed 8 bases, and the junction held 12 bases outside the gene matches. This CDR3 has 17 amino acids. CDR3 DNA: TGTGCCAGCAGTTTATCTAGCGGGAGTTTGGGGCCTCTTACGCAGTATTTT. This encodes CASSLSSGSLGPLTQYF.

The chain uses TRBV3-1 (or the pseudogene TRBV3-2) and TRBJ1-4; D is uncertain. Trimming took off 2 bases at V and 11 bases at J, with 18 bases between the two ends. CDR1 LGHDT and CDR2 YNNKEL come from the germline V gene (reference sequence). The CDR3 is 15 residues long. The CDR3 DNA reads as TGTGCCAGCAGCCAAAACCGATGGACTTCGGTGAAACTGTTTTTT. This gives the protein CASSQNRWTSVKLFF.

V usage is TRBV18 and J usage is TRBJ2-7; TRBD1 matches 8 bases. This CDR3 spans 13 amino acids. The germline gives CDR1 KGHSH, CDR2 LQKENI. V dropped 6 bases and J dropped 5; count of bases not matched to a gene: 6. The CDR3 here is CASSLSTGDEQYF. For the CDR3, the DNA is TGTGCCAGCTCGCTTTCGACAGGGGACGAGCAGTACTTC.

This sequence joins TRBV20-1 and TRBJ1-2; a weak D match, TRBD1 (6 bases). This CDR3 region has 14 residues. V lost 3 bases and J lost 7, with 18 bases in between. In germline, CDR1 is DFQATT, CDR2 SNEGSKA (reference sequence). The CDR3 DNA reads TGCAGTGCTAGTGGGGACAAATATTCAAGTGGCTACACCTTC. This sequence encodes CSASGDKYSSGYTF.

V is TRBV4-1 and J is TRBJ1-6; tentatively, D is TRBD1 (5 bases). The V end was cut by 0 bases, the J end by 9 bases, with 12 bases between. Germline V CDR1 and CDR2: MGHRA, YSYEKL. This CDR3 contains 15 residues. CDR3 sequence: CASSQEASRGSPLHF. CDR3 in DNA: TGCGCCAGCAGCCAAGAGGCCAGTAGGGGTTCACCCCTCCACTTT.

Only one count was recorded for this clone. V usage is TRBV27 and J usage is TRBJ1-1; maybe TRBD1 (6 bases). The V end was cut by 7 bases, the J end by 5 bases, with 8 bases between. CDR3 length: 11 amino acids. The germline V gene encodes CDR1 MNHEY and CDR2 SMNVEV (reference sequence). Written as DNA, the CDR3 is TGTGCCAGCACCCAGGGGACTGAAGCTTTCTTT. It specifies CASTQGTEAFF.

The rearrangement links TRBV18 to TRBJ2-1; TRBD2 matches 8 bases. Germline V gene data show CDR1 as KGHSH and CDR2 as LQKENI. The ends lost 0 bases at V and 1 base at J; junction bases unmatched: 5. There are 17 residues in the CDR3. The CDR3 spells CASSPPVGRGSYNEQFF. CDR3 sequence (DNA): TGTGCCAGCTCACCACCGGTCGGGAGGGGATCCTACAATGAGCAGTTCTTC.

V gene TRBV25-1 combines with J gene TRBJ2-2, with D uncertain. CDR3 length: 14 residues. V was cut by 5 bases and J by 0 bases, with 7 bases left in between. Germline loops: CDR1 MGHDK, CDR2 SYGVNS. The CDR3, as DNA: TGTGCCAGCAGTCACAGAGCGAACACCGGGGAGCTGTTTTTT. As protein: CASSHRANTGELFF.

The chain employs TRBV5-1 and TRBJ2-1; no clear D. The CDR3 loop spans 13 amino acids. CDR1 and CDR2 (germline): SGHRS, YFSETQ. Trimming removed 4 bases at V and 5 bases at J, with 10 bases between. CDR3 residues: CASSLNTHNEQFF. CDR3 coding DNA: TGCGCCAGCAGCCTCAACACCCACAATGAGCAGTTCTTC.

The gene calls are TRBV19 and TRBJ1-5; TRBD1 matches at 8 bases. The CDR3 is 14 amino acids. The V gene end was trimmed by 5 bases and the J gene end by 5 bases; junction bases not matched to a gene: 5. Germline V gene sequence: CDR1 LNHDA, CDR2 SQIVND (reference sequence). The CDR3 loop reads CASSARTGYQPQHF. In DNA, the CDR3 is TGTGCCAGTAGTGCAAGGACAGGGTATCAGCCCCAGCATTTT.

Written as DNA, the CDR3 is TGCAGCGTTGTCGTGCAGGGAGGAGCTTTCTTT. This gives the protein CSVVVQGGAFF. The rearrangement links TRBV29-1 to TRBJ1-1; tentatively, D is TRBD1 (5 bases). Trimming took 4 bases from V and 10 from J, leaving 13 bases between them. Germline-derived CDR1 and CDR2 are SQVTM and ANQGSEA. CDR3 length equals 11 residues.

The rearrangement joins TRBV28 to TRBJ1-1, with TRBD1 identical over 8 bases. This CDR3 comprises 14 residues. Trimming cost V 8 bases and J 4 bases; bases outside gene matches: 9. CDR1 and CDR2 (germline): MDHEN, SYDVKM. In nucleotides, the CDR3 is TGTGCCAGCGGGAGGACAGGGAGTGGCACTGAAGCTTTCTTT. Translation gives CASGRTGSGTEAFF.

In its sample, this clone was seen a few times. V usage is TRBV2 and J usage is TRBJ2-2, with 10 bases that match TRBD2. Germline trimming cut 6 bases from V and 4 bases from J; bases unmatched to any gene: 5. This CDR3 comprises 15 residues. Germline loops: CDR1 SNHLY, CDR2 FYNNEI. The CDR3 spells CASRTGTSVTGELFF. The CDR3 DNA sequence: TGTGCCAGCAGAACCGGGACTAGCGTCACCGGGGAGCTGTTTTTT.